A selection of T cell receptor beta chains follows, all from one sample in a study of blood T cell repertoires in COVID-19. Some clones are missing from TCRdb's copy, which holds only in-frame ones; the method was immunoSEQ multiplex PCR. The sample has about 400,000 clones; roughly 91% are singletons. Specimen: PBMCs or T cells enriched from blood (not recorded which). The origin of the receptors is a woman aged 25 to 45 who had recovered from COVID-19. CDR3s include the opening cysteine and the closing phenylalanine or tryptophan. D genes are given only for firm matches. Clone size, where shown, is once, few, many, or a class for clones that have expanded.

D gene	clone size	V gene	J gene	CDR3 protein	CDR3 DNA
.	.	TRBV24-1	TRBJ2-5	CATSDSPGRGEETQYF	TGTGCCACCAGTGATTCGCCTGGCAGGGGGGAAGAGACCCAGTACTTC
.	few	TRBV2	TRBJ1-1	CASSSARVMNTEAFF	TGTGCCAGCAGTTCAGCCAGGGTAATGAACACTGAAGCTTTCTTT
.	.	TRBV12-3/TRBV12-4	TRBJ1-2	CASSSFGNGYTF	TGTGCCAGCAGTTCTTTCGGGAATGGCTACACCTTC
TRBD1	.	TRBV7-6	TRBJ1-4	CASSSGRGRGEKLFF	TGTGCCAGCAGCTCCGGCAGGGGGCGCGGTGAAAAACTGTTTTTT
TRBD1	.	TRBV19	TRBJ1-5	CASSKDRTDNQPQHF	TGTGCCAGTAGTAAGGACAGGACAGACAATCAGCCCCAGCATTTT
.	.	TRBV6-5	TRBJ1-3	CASSLNSGNTIYF	TGTGCCAGCAGCCTAAACTCTGGAAACACCATATATTTT
.	.	TRBV19	TRBJ1-2	CASNLQGTHGYTF	TGTGCCAGTAACCTACAGGGAACCCATGGCTACACCTTC
.	.	TRBV28	TRBJ1-3	CASSFLRNTIYF	TGTGCCAGCAGTTTCCTACGAAACACCATATATTTT
TRBD1	few	TRBV27	TRBJ1-5	CASSLTGGGQPQHF	TGTGCCAGCAGTTTAACAGGGGGCGGCCAGCCCCAGCATTTT
.	.	TRBV5-1	TRBJ2-6	CASSLSLSGANVLTF	TGCGCCAGCAGCTTGTCTCTCTCTGGGGCCAACGTCCTGACTTTC
.	once	TRBV7-2	TRBJ2-4	CASSRDAGGLAKNIQYF	TGTGCCAGCAGCCGCGATGCGGGCGGCCTAGCCAAAAACATTCAGTACTTC
TRBD1	.	TRBV7-2	TRBJ1-4	CASSLQGGGEKLFF	TGTGCCAGCAGCTTACAGGGGGGCGGTGAAAAACTGTTTTTT
TRBD2	.	TRBV5-1	TRBJ2-3	CASSSRTSRDSTDTQYF	TGCGCCAGCAGCTCCCGGACTAGTAGAGATAGCACAGATACGCAGTATTTT
TRBD1	.	TRBV7-3	TRBJ2-1	CASSPRDRPSYNEQFF	TGTGCCAGCAGCCCCCGGGACAGGCCTTCCTACAATGAGCAGTTCTTC
.	.	TRBV30	TRBJ1-5	CAWSNGGQSNQPQHF	TGTGCCTGGAGCAACGGGGGGCAGAGCAATCAGCCCCAGCATTTT
.	.	TRBV5-1	TRBJ1-3	CASSLSLSGNTIYF	TGCGCCAGCAGCTTGTCCCTCTCTGGAAACACCATATATTTT
.	once	TRBV2	TRBJ1-1	CASSESRSLNTEAFF	TGTGCCAGCAGTGAATCACGGAGCCTGAACACTGAAGCTTTCTTT
.	.	TRBV12-2	TRBJ2-3	CASRFMRRPLWNTQYF	TGTGCAAGTCGCTTCATGAGGCGGCCCCTATGGAATACGCAGTATTTT
.	.	TRBV4-1	TRBJ1-5	CASSQVEGVWEPQHF	TGCGCCAGCAGCCAAGTGGAAGGGGTTTGGGAGCCCCAGCATTTT
.	.	TRBV4-1	TRBJ1-1	CASMRKEEAFF	TGCGCCAGCATGCGGAAGGAGGAAGCTTTCTTT
TRBD2	.	TRBV5-1	TRBJ2-3	CASSLAGGETDTQYF	TGCGCCAGCAGCTTGGCCGGGGGGGAAACAGATACGCAGTATTTT
TRBD1	.	TRBV30	TRBJ1-2	CAWLAGTGFNGYTF	TGTGCCTGGTTGGCCGGGACAGGGTTCAATGGCTACACCTTC
.	.	TRBV19	TRBJ1-6	CASSIDLNWNSPLHF	TGTGCCAGTAGTATAGATCTGAACTGGAATTCACCCCTCCACTTT
.	.	TRBV3-1/TRBV3-2	TRBJ1-2	CASSQGRGTYYGYTF	TGTGCCAGCAGCCAAGGGCGGGGTACTTACTATGGCTACACCTTC
.	.	TRBV27	TRBJ2-3	CASSPLLGRTDTQYF	TGTGCCAGCAGTCCTCTTCTAGGCCGCACAGATACGCAGTATTTT
TRBD2	once	TRBV7-9	TRBJ2-7	CASSLEGGSRPYEQYF	TGTGCCAGCAGCTTAGAAGGCGGGAGTCGACCCTACGAGCAGTACTTC
.	.	TRBV12-3/TRBV12-4	TRBJ1-5	CASSDRPNQPQHF	TGTGCCAGCTCCGACAGACCAAATCAGCCCCAGCATTTT
.	.	TRBV7-9	TRBJ2-1	CASSLAGGPDNEQFF	TGTGCCAGCAGCTTAGCAGGGGGACCGGACAATGAGCAGTTCTTC
TRBD1	.	TRBV5-1	TRBJ1-2	CASRALGRDRIYGYTF	TGCGCCAGCAGGGCCTTGGGCAGGGACAGGATCTATGGCTACACCTTC
.	.	TRBV14	TRBJ1-6	CASSLILRGAPLHF	TGTGCCAGCAGTTTAATTCTCCGGGGAGCACCCCTCCACTTT
TRBD1	once	TRBV28	TRBJ1-6	CASTLTGTGYNSPLHF	TGTGCCAGCACCCTTACCGGGACAGGGTATAATTCACCCCTCCACTTT
TRBD1	.	TRBV29-1	TRBJ1-1	CSVDRGWGTEAFF	TGCAGCGTAGACAGGGGGTGGGGCACTGAAGCTTTCTTT
.	.	TRBV5-1	TRBJ1-2	CASSPSPGVYGYTF	TGCGCCAGCTCTCCTAGCCCAGGGGTTTATGGCTACACCTTC
.	.	TRBV7-3	TRBJ2-5	CASSLAGGQETQYF	TGTGCCAGCAGCTTAGCTGGAGGCCAAGAGACCCAGTACTTC
.	.	TRBV19	TRBJ1-2	CASSIVQTTNYGYTF	TGTGCCAGTAGTATAGTACAGACCACTAACTATGGCTACACCTTC
.	.	TRBV11-2	TRBJ2-7	CASSLVHRRGDEQYF	TGTGCCAGCAGCTTAGTTCACCGCAGGGGCGACGAGCAGTACTTC
.	.	TRBV5-8	TRBJ1-2	CASSRYGYGYTF	TGTGCCAGCAGCCGGTACGGCTATGGCTACACCTTC
TRBD1	.	TRBV19	TRBJ2-4	CASSERTGGSDLAKNIQYF	TGTGCCAGTAGTGAACGGACAGGGGGGTCTGATCTAGCCAAAAACATTCAGTACTTC
TRBD2	.	TRBV7-6	TRBJ2-1	CASSLLAGGRNEQFF	TGTGCCAGCAGCTTACTAGCGGGGGGCAGGAATGAGCAGTTCTTC
TRBD2	.	TRBV4-1	TRBJ2-1	CASSQDASGLSSYNEQFF	TGCGCCAGCAGCCAAGATGCTAGCGGGCTGAGCTCCTACAATGAGCAGTTCTTC
.	.	TRBV30	TRBJ1-3	CAWSPGQHSGNTIYF	TGTGCCTGGAGTCCCGGACAGCACTCTGGAAACACCATATATTTT
.	.	TRBV12-3/TRBV12-4	TRBJ1-2	CASSRGYYGYTF	TGTGCCAGCAGTAGGGGGTACTATGGCTACACCTTC
.	.	TRBV2	TRBJ1-5	CASSEYGGSNQPQHF	TGTGCCAGCAGTGAATATGGAGGTTCCAATCAGCCCCAGCATTTT
.	.	TRBV23-1	TRBJ1-1	CASSQSQTKGENTEAFF	TGCGCCAGCAGTCAATCTCAAACCAAGGGGGAGAACACTGAAGCTTTCTTT
.	.	TRBV7-2	TRBJ2-3	CASSLMQADTQYF	TGTGCCAGCAGCTTAATGCAGGCAGATACGCAGTATTTT
.	.	TRBV19	TRBJ2-7	CASSSTGAYEQYF	TGTGCCAGTAGTAGTACAGGTGCCTACGAGCAGTACTTC
TRBD2	.	TRBV27	TRBJ2-3	CASTQAGTSTDTQYF	TGTGCCAGCACACAAGCGGGAACTAGCACAGATACGCAGTATTTT
TRBD1	.	TRBV3-1/TRBV3-2	TRBJ1-1	CASSQERGQPGNTEAFF	TGTGCCAGCAGCCAAGAAAGGGGACAGCCTGGGAACACTGAAGCTTTCTTT
.	once	TRBV5-4	TRBJ1-2	CASSLKSAGANGYTF	TGTGCCAGCAGCTTAAAATCCGCAGGGGCGAATGGCTACACCTTC
TRBD1	.	TRBV4-2	TRBJ1-6	CASSQSTGDASPLHF	TGTGCCAGCAGCCAATCAACAGGGGATGCTTCACCCCTCCACTTT
TRBD1	.	TRBV11-2	TRBJ2-1	CASSWDRYNEQFF	TGTGCCAGCAGCTGGGACAGATACAATGAGCAGTTCTTC
TRBD1	.	TRBV14	TRBJ2-6	CASSRYKGTADIKSGANVLTF	TGTGCCAGCAGCCGCTATAAGGGGACAGCCGACATAAAATCTGGGGCCAACGTCCTGACTTTC
TRBD1	.	TRBV10-3	TRBJ2-3	CAISGGTGQNTDTQYF	TGTGCCATCAGCGGTGGGACAGGGCAAAACACAGATACGCAGTATTTT
.	.	TRBV18	TRBJ1-1	CASSSLITEAGAFF	TGTGCCAGCTCATCGCTAATAACGGAGGCCGGGGCTTTCTTT
TRBD1	.	TRBV2	TRBJ2-7	CATVKDRGTYEQYF	TGTGCCACGGTAAAAGACAGGGGGACCTACGAGCAGTACTTC